A selection of T cell receptor beta chains follows, all from one sample in a study of Graves' ophthalmopathy and Graves' hyperthyroidism. TCRdb recomputed calls from the multiplex PCR reads with MiXCR, one row per CDR3 protein. The table lists about 1.1 million distinct CDR3 sequences, less than 45% of them singletons. The sample was peripheral blood or thyroid tissue (not recorded which). All receptors come from an adult man with Graves' hyperthyroidism. The CDR3 runs from the conserved cysteine through the conserved F or W.

TRBJ1-5 | TRBV19 | CASSTLDRGNQPQHF
TRBJ1-4 | TRBV7-2 | CASSTRRQGQNEKLFF
TRBJ1-5 | TRBV20-1 | CSATDGNQPQHF
TRBJ2-5 | TRBV29-1 | CSVKQAPVTETQYF
TRBJ2-5 | TRBV12-3/TRBV12-4 | CASSSGNQEETRYF
TRBJ1-2 | TRBV29-1 | CTEWTGDGYTF
TRBJ1-5 | TRBV10-3 | CAIRSGSSNQPQHF
TRBJ1-2 | TRBV20-1 | CSAIRTGNYGYTF
TRBJ1-2 | TRBV4-3 | CASSRTATSVIYGYTF
TRBJ1-1 | TRBV15 | CATAGQGAAEAFF
TRBJ1-1 | TRBV2 | CASSERAGEAFF
TRBJ2-6 | TRBV7-2 | CASSATGLDANVLTF
TRBJ1-2 | TRBV20-1 | CSARVREVHYGYTF
TRBJ2-5 | TRBV15 | CATSSVDTSGGSQETQYF
TRBJ2-5 | TRBV5-1 | CASAIGLAGVQETQYF
TRBJ2-5 | TRBV20-1 | CSHPGVETQYF
TRBJ1-5 | TRBV15 | CATSRDTGNNQPQHF
TRBJ2-5 | TRBV5-1 | CASSYGQGEETQYF
TRBJ2-5 | TRBV29-1 | CSVSRRTGVQETQYF
TRBJ2-3 | TRBV5-1 | CASSLGDPFTDTQYF
TRBJ2-3 | TRBV6-5 | CASSTDRGWTDTQYF
TRBJ2-5 | TRBV28 | CASSPPTQGFETQYF
TRBJ2-7 | TRBV7-6 | CASSPGPPGTEQYF
TRBJ1-1 | TRBV5-1 | CASSLSGQGWTEAFF
TRBJ1-6 | TRBV27 | CASSFSNAGPNSPLHF
TRBJ2-7 | TRBV10-1 | CASSPSDGRAWEQYF
TRBJ2-5 | TRBV6-6 | CASTGWEGAGKETQYF
TRBJ2-7 | TRBV19 | CASSITGTSGVEQYF
TRBJ1-3 | TRBV9 | CASSVTADSSGNTIYF
TRBJ1-2 | TRBV5-6 | CATTITGQSTYGYTF
TRBJ2-2 | TRBV5-6 | CASSLASRGNTGELFF
TRBJ1-5 | TRBV20-1 | CSAKQGGYSNQPQHF
TRBJ2-2 | TRBV19 | CASSLRGLGVTGELFF
TRBJ2-7 | TRBV12-3/TRBV12-4 | CASTRTGSRSYEQYF
TRBJ1-6 | TRBV6-5 | CASSQPPDSSSYNSPLHF
TRBJ1-1 | TRBV5-1 | CASSSFQTGGDTEAFF
TRBJ1-1 | TRBV29-1 | CSAPWMGEAFF
TRBJ1-2 | TRBV12-3/TRBV12-4 | CASSYSRGPVYGYTF
TRBJ1-1 | TRBV20-1 | CSQRRETEAFF
TRBJ2-6 | TRBV11-2 | CASSPNPSSGANVLTF
TRBJ2-7 | TRBV29-1 | CSLDGQGIYEQYF
TRBJ1-1 | TRBV29-1 | CSVVQQGGTEAFF
TRBJ2-6 | TRBV9 | CASSVIAGGPSGANVLTF
TRBJ1-5 | TRBV19 | CASKSQGQGGRGNQPQHF
TRBJ2-7 | TRBV7-9 | CASSPRDTDYEQYF
TRBJ2-6 | TRBV4-1 | CASSPRDRGRGANVLTF
TRBJ1-6 | TRBV3-1 | CASSDRDRTSPLHF
TRBJ2-2 | TRBV5-5 | CASSLGGLGTGELFF
TRBJ2-7 | TRBV7-9 | CASSLRSLEQYF
TRBJ2-7 | TRBV5-8 | CASSPRFGYEQYF
TRBJ2-6 | TRBV7-8 | CASPVYSGANVLTF
TRBJ1-1 | TRBV12-3/TRBV12-4 | CASSFEGAAFF
TRBJ2-2 | TRBV29-1 | CSVDHRDTGELFF
TRBJ1-6 | TRBV7-2 | CASSLGGLSPLHF
TRBJ2-5 | TRBV7-2 | CASSLSRSQETQYF